The next 3 T cell receptor beta chains were all read from a single sample in a study of blood T cell repertoires in COVID-19. TCRdb's table, derived via immunoSEQ multiplex PCR, lists solely in-frame clones and lacks some. The sample has 360,000 or so clones, roughly 87% seen once. Input material: peripheral blood. Every receptor here comes from a woman aged 55-75 years with COVID-19, enrolled during active disease.

V is TRBV9 and J is TRBJ2-7; D possibly corresponds to TRBD1 (6 bases). The CDR3 is 14 residues long. V lost 0 bases and J 2 bases, leaving 9 bases between the germline ends. Germline assignment: CDR1 SGDLS and CDR2 YYNGEE. The DNA for the CDR3 is TGTGCCAGCAGCGTAGAGGACAGAGCCTACGAGCAGTACTTC. This translates into CASSVEDRAYEQYF. Full variable domain (rest looked up from reference TRBV9 and TRBJ2-7): DSGVTQTPKHLITATGQRVTLRCSPRSGDLSVYWYQQSLDQGLQFLIQYYNGEERAKGNILERFSAQQFPDLHSELNLSSLELGDSALYFCASSVEDRAYEQYFGPGTRLTVT.

CDR3 DNA: TGTGCCAGTACCCCGAGCTCCTACAATGAGCAGTTCTTC. Translated: CASTPSSYNEQFF. The rearrangement links TRBV6-5 to TRBJ2-1; D call uncertain. The CDR3 has 13 amino acids. CDR1 and CDR2 (germline): MNHEY, SVGAGI. The ends were cut back, 9 bases at V and 0 bases at J, with 9 bases in the middle.

V gene TRBV27 combines with J gene TRBJ1-4, with a weak D call TRBD1 (5 bases). CDR3 length equals 14 residues. From germline, CDR1 is MNHEY and CDR2 SMNVEV (reference sequence). The V gene lost 8 bases and the J gene lost 8 bases, with 18 bases spanning the gap. The CDR3 sequence is CASADTARVEKLFF. In DNA, the CDR3 is TGTGCCAGCGCGGACACGGCGCGAGTCGAAAAACTGTTTTTT.